This T cell receptor (beta chain) was recorded in a study of T cell changes during pregnancy in multiple sclerosis. TCRdb's copy holds only in-frame clones and misses some; the assay was immunoSEQ multiplex PCR. The data show 45,000 or so clones, around 96% seen once. The TCR sequence derives from a female donor with multiple sclerosis, enrolled in a pregnancy study. The sequences come from peripheral blood, collected in the second trimester of pregnancy.

The CDR3 sequence is CASSWGGNTEAFF. Here the CDR3 DNA reads TGCGCCAGCAGCTGGGGGGGGAACACTGAAGCTTTCTTT. The chain is built from TRBV5-1 and TRBJ1-1, with D possibly TRBD1 on 5 matching bases. Germline V gene data show CDR1 as SGHRS and CDR2 as YFSETQ. The V gene lost 3 bases and the J gene lost 1 base, with 7 bases spanning the gap. The CDR3 sequence is 13 residues long.